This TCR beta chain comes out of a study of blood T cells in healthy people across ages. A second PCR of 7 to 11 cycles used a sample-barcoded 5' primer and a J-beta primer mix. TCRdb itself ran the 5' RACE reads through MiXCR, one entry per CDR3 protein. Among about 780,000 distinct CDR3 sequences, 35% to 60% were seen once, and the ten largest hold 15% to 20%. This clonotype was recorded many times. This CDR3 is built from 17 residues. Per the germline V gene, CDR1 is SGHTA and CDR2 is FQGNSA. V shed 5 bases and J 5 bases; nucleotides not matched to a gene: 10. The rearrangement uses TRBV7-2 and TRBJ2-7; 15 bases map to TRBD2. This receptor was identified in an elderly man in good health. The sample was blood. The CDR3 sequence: CASSLRSGTSGRNEQYF. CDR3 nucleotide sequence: TGTGCCAGCAGCCTCCGGTCCGGGACTAGCGGGAGGAACGAGCAGTACTTC.